This entry describes one T cell receptor (beta chain). The CDR3 consists of 14 residues. Germline V gene lookup returns CDR1 SNHLY and CDR2 FYNNEI. Trimming pared 8 bases from V and 9 bases from J, leaving 20 bases between. The time point here: pretreatment peripheral blood. Data came from immunoSEQ multiplex PCR; TCRdb stores just in-frame clones and leaves some out. Here the sample spans about 88,000 clones, 89% being singletons. The data were obtained in a study of PD-L1 blockade in urothelial cancer. Study at large: From 2014, patients received atezolizumab, given as 1,200 mg intravenously every 3 weeks. Blood was tested 3 weeks (second dose) and 6 weeks into treatment. Per blood sample, T cells had a median of around 150,000.

This specimen consisted of PBMCs, obtained around atezolizumab (anti-PD-L1) treatment. The clonotype originates from an elderly woman with urothelial cancer. The rearrangement uses TRBV2 and TRBJ2-1; D is undetermined. CDR3 protein: CASRLLDGVGEQFF. The CDR3 DNA follows: TGTGCCAGCCGCTTACTCGATGGAGTAGGTGAGCAGTTCTTC.